The rows below give T cell receptor beta chains drawn from one sample of a study of blood T cells in healthy people across ages. In TCRdb, the 5' RACE reads were re-called with MiXCR into one record per CDR3 protein. This sample has hundreds of thousands of distinct CDR3 sequences, with roughly 47% found just once. Sequencing used blood. Receptors originate from a woman in her sixties in good health. CDR3s include the opening cysteine and the closing phenylalanine or tryptophan. A D gene is named only where the DNA matches it firmly. Clone sizes are given selectively: once, few, many, or a class where the clone is expanded.

j_call clone_size v_call d_call cdr3_nt cdr3_aa
TRBJ1-4 few TRBV7-2 TRBD1 TGTGCCAGCAGCTCAGGGACAGGGCGTGAAAAACTGTTTTTT CASSSGTGREKLFF
TRBJ1-6 . TRBV4-3 . TGCGCCAGCAGCCAAGATCGGGAATCACCCCTCCACTTT CASSQDRESPLHF
TRBJ2-3 few TRBV5-1 TRBD2 TGCGCCAGCAGCTTGGACCCGGGGGGGCCAGATACGCAGTATTTT CASSLDPGGPDTQYF
TRBJ2-1 many TRBV5-1 TRBD1 TGCGCCAGCAGCTCCTCCGGGACAGGGAACAATGAGCAGTTCTTC CASSSSGTGNNEQFF
TRBJ2-6 . TRBV6-2/TRBV6-3 . TGTGCCAGCACCAACCCCTATATCGGGGGCTCTGGGGCCAACGTCCTGACTTTC CASTNPYIGGSGANVLTF
TRBJ2-5 few TRBV7-2 TRBD2 TGTGCCAGCAGTCCTAATGTGGGACTAGCGGGAGGGACCCAGTACTTC CASSPNVGLAGGTQYF
TRBJ2-1 . TRBV12-3/TRBV12-4 TRBD2 TGTGCCAGCAGTGGGGACGGTAGCGGGAGAATAAGGAATGAGCAGTTCTTC CASSGDGSGRIRNEQFF
TRBJ2-7 few TRBV19 . TGTGCCAGTAGTACCGGGACACGGACCTACGAGCAGTACTTC CASSTGTRTYEQYF
TRBJ2-2 . TRBV5-8 . TGTGCCAGCAGCTTGTTATTACCCTTAGAAATCGGGGAGCTGTTTTTT CASSLLLPLEIGELFF
TRBJ2-7 . TRBV12-3/TRBV12-4 . TGTGCCAGCAGTCCTCAGGCAGGCGGGGAGCAGTACTTC CASSPQAGGEQYF
TRBJ2-3 few TRBV20-1 . TGCAGTGCTAGACGGCAGCCCCCAGATACGCAGTATTTT CSARRQPPDTQYF
TRBJ2-3 few TRBV29-1 . TGCAGCGTTGAAGGAGGGTACACAGATACGCAGTATTTT CSVEGGYTDTQYF
TRBJ1-6 few TRBV4-1 TRBD1 TGCGCCAGCAGCCAAGATCCGTTAGGGGGCCCTTTCTCACCCCTCCACTTT CASSQDPLGGPFSPLHF
TRBJ2-4 . TRBV12-3/TRBV12-4 . TGTGCCAGCAGCAGGGTCTCGGCAGGGAAACTATCGGCCAAAAACATTCAGTACTTC CASSRVSAGKLSAKNIQYF
TRBJ2-3 few TRBV7-2 TRBD2 TGTGCCAGCAGCTTAGATGAGGAAAGCGGGAGACGCGCGCAGTATTTT CASSLDEESGRRAQYF
TRBJ2-7 . TRBV9 TRBD1 TGTGCCAGCAGCGGGTTTGGGACAGGCTACGAGCAGTACTTC CASSGFGTGYEQYF
TRBJ2-1 . TRBV29-1 TRBD2 TGCAGCGAGGCTAGCGGGAGGGGCACCAGGGAGCAGTTCTTC CSEASGRGTREQFF
TRBJ1-4 . TRBV12-3/TRBV12-4 TRBD1 TGTGCCAGCAGTCTAGGGACAGGGAAAGAAAAACTGTTTTTT CASSLGTGKEKLFF
TRBJ2-7 . TRBV29-1 . TGCAGCGTTGGGGGTCAAGACTGGTACGAGCAGTACTTC CSVGGQDWYEQYF
TRBJ2-5 . TRBV9 . TGTGCCAGCAGCCCAAACTGGGGGCAAGAGACCCAGTACTTC CASSPNWGQETQYF
TRBJ1-2 . TRBV11-2 . TGTGCCAGCAGCTTAGAGGGTTGGGGCAACTATGGCTACACCTTC CASSLEGWGNYGYTF
TRBJ1-2 many TRBV12-3/TRBV12-4 . TGTGCCAGCAGTTTCGGCACTAACTATGGCTACACCTTC CASSFGTNYGYTF
TRBJ2-1 . TRBV5-1 TRBD1 TGCGCCAGCAGCGTGACAGGGGGTGGATTCGGGAATGAGCAGTTCTTC CASSVTGGGFGNEQFF
TRBJ2-3 . TRBV9 TRBD2 TGTGCCAGCGGCTCAACCATAGCGGGAGGAGCAGATACGCAGTATTTT CASGSTIAGGADTQYF
TRBJ2-1 . TRBV4-1 . TGCGCCAGCAGCCAAGAACAGGAAAGCTCCTACAATGAGCAGTTCTTC CASSQEQESSYNEQFF
TRBJ2-1 . TRBV3-1 TRBD2 TGTGCCAGCAGCAACTTTGGCGGGAGAACCCTCAATGAGCAGTTCTTC CASSNFGGRTLNEQFF
TRBJ1-5 . TRBV12-3/TRBV12-4 TRBD1 TGTGCCAGCAAGACGGGACAGGACGAATGGAGCAATCAGCCCCAGCATTTT CASKTGQDEWSNQPQHF
TRBJ2-3 . TRBV5-1 . TGCGCCAGCGGGACGGGGACCTCGGGGGATACGCAGTATTTT CASGTGTSGDTQYF
TRBJ1-1 . TRBV29-1 TRBD1 TGCAGCGTCTCCGGACAGGGGGGCACTGAAGCTTTCTTT CSVSGQGGTEAFF
TRBJ2-3 . TRBV12-3/TRBV12-4 TRBD2 TGTGCCGGCATTACTATTAGCGGGAGTGGCACAGATACGCAGTATTTT CAGITISGSGTDTQYF
TRBJ2-5 . TRBV6-5 . TGTGCCAGCAGTTACTCGGGGCGCCTAGGGCAAGAGACCCAGTACTTC CASSYSGRLGQETQYF
TRBJ1-5 few TRBV29-1 TRBD1 TGCAGCGTTGTCACAGGGGCAAGAAGTCAGCCCCAGCATTTT CSVVTGARSQPQHF
TRBJ1-1 . TRBV7-8 . TGTGCCAGCAGCCCCTTCGGACAGCAAAACACTGAAGCTTTCTTT CASSPFGQQNTEAFF
TRBJ2-1 . TRBV10-3 . TGTGCCATCAGTGGACGAGGAGATGAGCAGTTCTTC CAISGRGDEQFF
TRBJ2-7 . TRBV5-6 . TGTGCCAGCAACATCAAAGCAGGGGACTCCTACGAGCAGTACTTC CASNIKAGDSYEQYF
TRBJ2-7 . TRBV5-5 TRBD2 TGTGCCAGCAGCGCCGCGGCTAGCGGGACTTGGAATGAGCAGTACTTC CASSAAASGTWNEQYF
TRBJ1-6 . TRBV12-3/TRBV12-4 TRBD1 TGTGCCAGCAACCCGACAGGGGGTTCACCCCTCCACTTT CASNPTGGSPLHF
TRBJ1-2 . TRBV29-1 . TGCAGCGTTGAAAATGTGAACATTGATGGCTACACCTTC CSVENVNIDGYTF
TRBJ2-3 . TRBV10-3 . TGTGCCGCCGGATCGAGGGTGTTAGATACGCAGTATTTT CAAGSRVLDTQYF
TRBJ2-5 few TRBV20-1 . TGCAGTGCTAGAGATTACCGGGTACCCACCCACCGGGAGACCCAGTACTTC CSARDYRVPTHRETQYF
TRBJ2-5 . TRBV5-1 . TGCGCCAGCAGCTTCCAGGGAAATCTAGAGACCCAGTACTTC CASSFQGNLETQYF